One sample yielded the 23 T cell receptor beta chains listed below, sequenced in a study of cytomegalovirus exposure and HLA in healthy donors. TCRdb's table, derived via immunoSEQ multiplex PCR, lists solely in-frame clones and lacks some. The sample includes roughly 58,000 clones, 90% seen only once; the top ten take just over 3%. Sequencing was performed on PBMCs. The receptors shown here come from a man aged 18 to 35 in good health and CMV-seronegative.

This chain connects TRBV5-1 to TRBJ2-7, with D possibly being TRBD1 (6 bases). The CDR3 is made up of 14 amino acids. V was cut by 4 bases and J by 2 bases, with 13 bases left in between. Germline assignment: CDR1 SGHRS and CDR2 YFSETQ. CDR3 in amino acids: CASSATGTTYEQYF. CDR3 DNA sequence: TGCGCCAGCAGCGCGACCGGGACAACCTACGAGCAGTACTTC.

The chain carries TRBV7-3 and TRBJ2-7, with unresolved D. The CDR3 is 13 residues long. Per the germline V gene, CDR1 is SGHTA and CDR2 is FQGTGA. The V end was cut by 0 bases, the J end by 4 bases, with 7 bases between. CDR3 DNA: TGTGCCAGCAGCTTAACCTTCAGATACGAGCAGTACTTC. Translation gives CASSLTFRYEQYF. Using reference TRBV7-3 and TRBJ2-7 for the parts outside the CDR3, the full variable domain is GAGVSQTPSNKVTEKGKYVELRCDPISGHTALYWYRQSLGQGPEFLIYFQGTGAADDSGLPNDRFFAVRPEGSVSTLKIQRTERGDSAVYLCASSLTFRYEQYFGPGTRLTVT.

In DNA, the CDR3 is TGTGCCAGTACCCAGGCGTGGGACAGGGGACCGCTGAACACCGGGGAGCTGTTTTTT. This translates into CASTQAWDRGPLNTGELFF. This rearrangement joins TRBV19 to TRBJ2-2; the match to TRBD1 covers 10 bases. This CDR3 has 19 residues. Germline loops: CDR1 LNHDA, CDR2 SQIVND (reference sequence). Unmatched junction bases numbered 15, after V lost 7 bases and J lost 1 base. The full variable domain, rest sourced from reference TRBV19 and TRBJ2-2, is DGGITQSPKYLFRKEGQNVTLSCEQNLNHDAMYWYRQDPGQGLRLIYYSQIVNDFQKGDIAEGYSVSREKKESFPLTVTSAQKNPTAFYLCASTQAWDRGPLNTGELFFGEGSRLTVL.

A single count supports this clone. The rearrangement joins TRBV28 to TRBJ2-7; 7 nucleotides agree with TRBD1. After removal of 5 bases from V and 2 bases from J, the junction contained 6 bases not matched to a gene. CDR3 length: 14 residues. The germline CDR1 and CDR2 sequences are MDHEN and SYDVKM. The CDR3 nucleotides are TGTGCCAGCAGTCGATCTGGACAGGCCTACGAGCAGTACTTC. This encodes CASSRSGQAYEQYF. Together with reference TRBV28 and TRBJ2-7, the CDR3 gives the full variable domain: DVKVTQSSRYLVKRTGEKVFLECVQDMDHENMFWYRQDPGLGLRLIYFSYDVKMKEKGDIPEGYSVSREKKERFSLILESASTNQTSMYLCASSRSGQAYEQYFGPGTRLTVT.

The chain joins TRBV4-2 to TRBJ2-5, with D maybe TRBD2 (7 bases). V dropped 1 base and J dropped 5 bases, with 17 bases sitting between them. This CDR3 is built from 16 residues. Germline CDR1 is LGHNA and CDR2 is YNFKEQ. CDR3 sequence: CASSQAWGGVTETQYF. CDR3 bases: TGTGCCAGCAGCCAAGCATGGGGGGGCGTTACGGAGACCCAGTACTTC.

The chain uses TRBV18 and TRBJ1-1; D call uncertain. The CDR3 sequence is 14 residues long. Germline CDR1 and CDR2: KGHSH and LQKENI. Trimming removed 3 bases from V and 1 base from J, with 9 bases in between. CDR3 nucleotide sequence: TGTGCCAGCTCACCCGGTAACGCGAACACTGAAGCTTTCTTT. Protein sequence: CASSPGNANTEAFF.

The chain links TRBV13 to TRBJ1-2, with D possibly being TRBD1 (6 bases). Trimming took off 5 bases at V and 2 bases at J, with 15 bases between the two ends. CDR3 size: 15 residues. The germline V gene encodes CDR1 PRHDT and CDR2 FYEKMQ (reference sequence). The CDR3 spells CASSPRTDLNYGYTF. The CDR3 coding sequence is TGTGCCAGCAGCCCTCGGACAGACTTAAACTATGGCTACACCTTC.

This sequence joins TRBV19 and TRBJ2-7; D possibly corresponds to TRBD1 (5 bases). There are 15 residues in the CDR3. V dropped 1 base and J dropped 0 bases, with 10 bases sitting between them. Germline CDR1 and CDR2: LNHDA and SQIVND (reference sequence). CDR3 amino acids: CASSIAPGNSYEQYF. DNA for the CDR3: TGTGCCAGTAGTATAGCTCCAGGGAACTCCTACGAGCAGTACTTC. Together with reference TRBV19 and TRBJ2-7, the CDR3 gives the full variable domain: DGGITQSPKYLFRKEGQNVTLSCEQNLNHDAMYWYRQDPGQGLRLIYYSQIVNDFQKGDIAEGYSVSREKKESFPLTVTSAQKNPTAFYLCASSIAPGNSYEQYFGPGTRLTVT.

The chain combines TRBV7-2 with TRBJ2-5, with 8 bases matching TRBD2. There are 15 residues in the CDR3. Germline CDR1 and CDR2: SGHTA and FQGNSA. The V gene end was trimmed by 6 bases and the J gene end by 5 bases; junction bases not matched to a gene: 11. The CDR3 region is CASRPLGTGGETQYF. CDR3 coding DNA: TGTGCCAGCAGACCTCTCGGGACGGGGGGGGAGACCCAGTACTTC.

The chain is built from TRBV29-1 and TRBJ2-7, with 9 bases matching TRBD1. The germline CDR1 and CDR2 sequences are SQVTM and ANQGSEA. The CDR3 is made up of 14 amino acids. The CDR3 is CSCTPSGTGPPVYF. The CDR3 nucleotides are TGCAGTTGTACCCCCTCCGGGACAGGGCCTCCAGTATACTTC.

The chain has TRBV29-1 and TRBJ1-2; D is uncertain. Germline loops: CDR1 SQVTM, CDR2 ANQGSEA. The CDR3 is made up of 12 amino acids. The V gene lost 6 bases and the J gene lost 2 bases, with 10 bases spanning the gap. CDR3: CSVGIGNYGYTF. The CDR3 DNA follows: TGCAGCGTCGGGATCGGCAACTATGGCTACACCTTC.

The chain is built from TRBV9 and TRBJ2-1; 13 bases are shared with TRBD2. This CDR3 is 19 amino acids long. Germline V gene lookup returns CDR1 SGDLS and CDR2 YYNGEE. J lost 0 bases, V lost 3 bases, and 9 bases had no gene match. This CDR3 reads CASSARLAGGMSSYNEQFF. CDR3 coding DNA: TGTGCCAGCAGCGCAAGACTAGCGGGAGGCATGAGCTCCTACAATGAGCAGTTCTTC.

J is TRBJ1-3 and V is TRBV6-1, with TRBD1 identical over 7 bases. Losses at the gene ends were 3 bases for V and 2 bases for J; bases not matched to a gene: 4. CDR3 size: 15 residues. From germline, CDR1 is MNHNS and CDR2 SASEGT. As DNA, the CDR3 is TGTGCCAGCAGTGAGTGGACAGGAGCTGGAAACACCATATATTTT. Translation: CASSEWTGAGNTIYF.

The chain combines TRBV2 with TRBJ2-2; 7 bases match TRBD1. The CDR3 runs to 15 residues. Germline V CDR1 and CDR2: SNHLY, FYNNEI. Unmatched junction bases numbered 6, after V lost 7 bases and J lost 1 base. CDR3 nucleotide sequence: TGTGCCAGCATTAAAGGGGACAGGAACACCGGGGAGCTGTTTTTT. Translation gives CASIKGDRNTGELFF.

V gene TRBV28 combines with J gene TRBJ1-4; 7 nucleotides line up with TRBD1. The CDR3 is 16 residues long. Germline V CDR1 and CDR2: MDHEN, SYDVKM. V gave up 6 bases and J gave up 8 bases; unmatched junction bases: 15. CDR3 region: CASRVNGPGQWEKLFF. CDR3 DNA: TGTGCCAGCAGAGTAAATGGCCCGGGACAGTGGGAAAAACTGTTTTTT.

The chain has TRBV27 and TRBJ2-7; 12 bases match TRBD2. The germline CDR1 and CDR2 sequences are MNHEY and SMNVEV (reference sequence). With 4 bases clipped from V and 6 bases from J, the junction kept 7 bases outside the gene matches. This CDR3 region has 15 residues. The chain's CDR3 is CASSSRTSGKREQYF. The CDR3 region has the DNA TGTGCCAGCAGTTCGAGGACTAGCGGGAAGCGCGAGCAGTACTTC.

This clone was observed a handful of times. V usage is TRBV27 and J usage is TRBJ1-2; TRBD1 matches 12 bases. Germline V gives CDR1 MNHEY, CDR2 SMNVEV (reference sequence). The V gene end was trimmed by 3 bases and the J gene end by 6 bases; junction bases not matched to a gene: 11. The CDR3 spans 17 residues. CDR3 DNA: TGTGCCAGCAGTTTGGCGGGACAGGGGGCACGGGGGGATGGCTACACCTTC. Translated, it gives CASSLAGQGARGDGYTF.

CDR3 coding DNA: TGTGCCAGCAGCCCGTCGGGCGGGGCCAGCTACGAGCAGTACTTC. This gives the protein CASSPSGGASYEQYF. The J gene is TRBJ2-7, the V gene TRBV7-3; weak D call: TRBD2 (6 bases). The CDR3 has 15 residues. Trimming shortened V by 5 bases and J by 3 bases, and 17 bases separated the two germline ends. Germline CDR1 and CDR2: SGHTA and FQGTGA.

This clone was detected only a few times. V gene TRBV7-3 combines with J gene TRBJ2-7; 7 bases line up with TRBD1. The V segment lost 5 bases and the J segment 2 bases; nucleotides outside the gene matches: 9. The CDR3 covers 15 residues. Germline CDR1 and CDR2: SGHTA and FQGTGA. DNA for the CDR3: TGTGCCAGCAGCCTAATGACAGGGACCGCCTACGAGCAGTACTTC. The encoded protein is CASSLMTGTAYEQYF.

DNA of the CDR3: TGTGCCAGCAGTCCCATAGCGGGAAAGTTCTACAATGAGCAGTTCTTC. Protein sequence: CASSPIAGKFYNEQFF. V is TRBV27 and J is TRBJ2-1; 8 bases map to TRBD2. The germline V gene encodes CDR1 MNHEY and CDR2 SMNVEV (reference sequence). The junction had 9 bases not matched to a gene; V was cut back by 5 bases and J by 3 bases. The CDR3 runs 16 residues.

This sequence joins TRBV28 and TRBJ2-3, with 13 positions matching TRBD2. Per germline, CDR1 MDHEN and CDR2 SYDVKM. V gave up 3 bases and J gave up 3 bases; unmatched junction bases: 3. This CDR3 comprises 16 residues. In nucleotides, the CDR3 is TGTGCCAGCAGTTTTACTAGCGGGAGGGTAACAGATACGCAGTATTTT. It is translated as CASSFTSGRVTDTQYF.

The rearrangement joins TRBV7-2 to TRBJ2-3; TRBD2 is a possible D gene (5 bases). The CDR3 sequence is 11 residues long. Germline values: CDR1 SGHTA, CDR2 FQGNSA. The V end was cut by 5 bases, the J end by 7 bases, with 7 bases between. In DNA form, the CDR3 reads TGTGCCAGCAGCAGGGAGTATACGCAGTATTTT. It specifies CASSREYTQYF. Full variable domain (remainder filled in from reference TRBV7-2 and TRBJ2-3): GAGVSQSPSNKVTEKGKDVELRCDPISGHTALYWYRQSLGQGLEFLIYFQGNSAPDKSGLPSDRFSAERTGGSVSTLTIQRTQQEDSAVYLCASSREYTQYFGPGTRLTVL.

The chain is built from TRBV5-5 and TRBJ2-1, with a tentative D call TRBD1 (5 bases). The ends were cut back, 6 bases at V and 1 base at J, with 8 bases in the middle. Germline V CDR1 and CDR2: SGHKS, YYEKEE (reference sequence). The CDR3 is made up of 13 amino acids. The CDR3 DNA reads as TGTGCCAGCAAATCAGGGTCCTACAATGAGCAGTTCTTC. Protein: CASKSGSYNEQFF.